A single sample gave rise to the 18 T cell receptor beta chains below, sequenced in a study of T cells in Graves' hyperthyroidism and ophthalmopathy. RNA transcripts provided the source from which TCR beta CDR3 regions were amplified. First-round RT-PCR targeting the TCR CDR3 was performed with the HTBI primer set. TCRdb reprocessed the multiplex PCR reads via MiXCR and lists one record per CDR3 protein. This sample has 490,000 or so distinct CDR3 sequences, with about 20% found just once. The source material was blood. The receptor source for this set is a man aged 40-50 years with Graves' ophthalmopathy.

This clonotype was seen ten or more times. This chain joins TRBV7-2 and TRBJ1-1; no definite D call. Trimming took off 5 bases at V and 0 bases at J, with 10 bases between the two ends. The CDR3 length is 14 residues. The germline V gene encodes CDR1 SGHTA and CDR2 FQGNSA. Written as DNA, the CDR3 is TGTGCCAGCAGCCAAGGACGGATGAACACTGAAGCTTTCTTT. Amino acid sequence: CASSQGRMNTEAFF.

At least ten counts were recorded for this clonotype. This chain joins TRBV11-2 and TRBJ2-1; D is undetermined. With 5 bases removed from V and 6 bases from J, the gap between germline ends came to 11 bases. The CDR3 totals 13 residues. Germline CDR1 and CDR2: SGHAT and FQNNGV. The CDR3 sequence: CASSPRPVNEQFF. DNA for the CDR3: TGTGCCAGCAGCCCCCGGCCGGTCAATGAGCAGTTCTTC.

The V call is TRBV28, the J call TRBJ2-2, with 7 bases that match TRBD2. The CDR3 is 17 amino acids. J was trimmed by 5 bases and V by 1 base; bases with no gene match: 10. Germline lookup yields CDR1 MDHEN and CDR2 SYDVKM. CDR3 protein: CASSLLAGRPVTGELFF. CDR3 sequence (DNA): TGTGCCAGCAGTTTATTGGCCGGGAGGCCGGTGACCGGGGAGCTGTTTTTT.

This clonotype was observed many times. Written as DNA, the CDR3 is TGTGCCAGCTCACCTGCACTGGATGCGGGAGGCTACACCTTC. Encoded protein: CASSPALDAGGYTF. The chain joins TRBV18 to TRBJ1-2; D gene ambiguous. Germline CDR1 is KGHSH and CDR2 is LQKENI. This CDR3 has 14 residues. The V gene lost 3 bases and the J gene lost 8 bases, with 16 bases spanning the gap.

The J gene is TRBJ2-5, the V gene TRBV5-1; no definite D call. The length of the CDR3 is 12 residues. The ends were cut back, 4 bases at V and 2 bases at J, with 6 bases in the middle. Germline V lookup: CDR1 SGHRS, CDR2 YFSETQ. This CDR3 reads CASSQLQETQYF. The CDR3 coding sequence is TGCGCCAGCAGCCAACTACAAGAGACCCAGTACTTC.

This clonotype was detected only a few times. The gene calls are TRBV3-1 and TRBJ2-3; 11 nucleotides line up with TRBD2. The CDR3 loop spans 16 amino acids. In germline, CDR1 is LGHDT, CDR2 YNNKEL (reference sequence). Trimming removed 1 base from V and 5 bases from J; junction bases left unmatched: 5. The CDR3 region has the DNA TGTGCCAGCAGCCAAGTAACTAGCGGGAGAATAGATACGCAGTATTTT. It specifies CASSQVTSGRIDTQYF.

This clonotype was seen more than once but under ten times. CDR3 in DNA: TGCAGCGTTGAAGATGGGTTGAAGGCAGATACGCAGTATTTT. It specifies CSVEDGLKADTQYF. This chain connects TRBV29-1 to TRBJ2-3; D is unresolved. The CDR3 runs 14 residues. Trimming shortened V by 0 bases and J by 4 bases, and 11 bases separated the two germline ends. Germline V gene sequence: CDR1 SQVTM, CDR2 ANQGSEA.

There are many counts of this clonotype. The chain employs TRBV30 and TRBJ2-7; tentatively, D is TRBD1 (6 bases). V was pared by 5 bases and J by 1 base, with 9 bases between. The CDR3 consists of 12 residues. The germline CDR1 and CDR2 sequences are GTSNPN and SVGIG (reference sequence). CDR3 in DNA: TGTGCCTGGGCACAGGGATCCTACGAGCAGTACTTC. Translating gives CAWAQGSYEQYF.

The J gene is TRBJ2-1, the V gene TRBV12-3 or TRBV12-4; D is ambiguous. Trimming took off 6 bases at V and 5 bases at J, with 8 bases between the two ends. The CDR3 length is 12 residues. CDR3 sequence (DNA): TGTGCCAGCAGCCCTGCCCACAATGAGCAGTTCTTC. The encoded protein is CASSPAHNEQFF.

Many counts were recorded for this clonotype. CDR3 loop: CASSSGQAHTEAFF. The CDR3 DNA reads TGCGCCAGCAGCTCTGGACAGGCCCACACTGAAGCTTTCTTT. This chain connects TRBV5-1 to TRBJ1-1; 7 nucleotides match TRBD1. CDR1 and CDR2 (germline): SGHRS, YFSETQ. J gave up 3 bases and V 3 bases, and 5 bases lay outside the gene matches. This CDR3 comprises 14 residues.

This clonotype was picked up many times. This chain links TRBV27 with TRBJ2-3, with D possibly TRBD1 on 5 matching bases. Germline V CDR1 and CDR2: MNHEY, SMNVEV (reference sequence). The germline V and J ends were trimmed by 2 bases and 1 base, with 10 bases remaining between them. The CDR3 sequence is 15 residues long. This CDR3 is CASSLDRQRTDTQYF. The CDR3 DNA sequence: TGTGCCAGCAGTTTAGACCGACAGCGCACAGATACGCAGTATTTT.

This clonotype has only a few counts. This chain joins TRBV7-3 and TRBJ2-3; tentative D call: TRBD2 (6 bases). Deletions cut 5 bases from V and 4 bases from J, with 22 bases between. Germline CDR1 SGHTA, CDR2 FQGTGA. The length of the CDR3 is 17 residues. Written as DNA, the CDR3 is TGTGCCAGCAGCCCCTCGGTGGGCGGGGTGGGGGCAGATACGCAGTATTTT. This codes for CASSPSVGGVGADTQYF.

The chain carries TRBV18 and TRBJ2-3; possibly TRBD2 for D (5 bases). CDR3 length: 15 residues. Germline V gene sequence: CDR1 KGHSH, CDR2 LQKENI. V lost 3 bases, J lost 0 bases, and 10 bases lay in between. The CDR3 DNA is TGTGCCAGCTCACCCCGGGAAACTAGCACAGATACGCAGTATTTT. It specifies CASSPRETSTDTQYF.

This clonotype was found many times. V gene TRBV7-3 combines with J gene TRBJ2-1; a possible D gene is TRBD1 (6 bases). Per the germline V gene, CDR1 is SGHTA and CDR2 is FQGTGA. The CDR3 has 15 amino acids. The ends were cut back, 3 bases at V and 7 bases at J, with 16 bases in the middle. The CDR3 sequence: CASSFDPGEENEQFF. The CDR3 DNA sequence: TGTGCCAGCAGCTTTGACCCAGGGGAAGAAAATGAGCAGTTCTTC. The full variable domain, rest sourced from reference TRBV7-3 and TRBJ2-1, is GAGVSQTPSNKVTEKGKYVELRCDPISGHTALYWYRQSLGQGPEFLIYFQGTGAADDSGLPNDRFFAVRPEGSVSTLKIQRTERGDSAVYLCASSFDPGEENEQFFGPGTRLTVL.

The chain has TRBV27 and TRBJ1-2, with TRBD1 matching over 8 bases. The V gene's germline CDR1 is MNHEY and CDR2 SMNVEV (reference sequence). The length of the CDR3 is 14 residues. The V gene end was trimmed by 5 bases and the J gene end by 8 bases; junction bases not matched to a gene: 10. The CDR3 is CASSIGQGGSGYTF. The CDR3 bases are TGTGCCAGCAGTATAGGACAGGGCGGTAGCGGCTACACCTTC.

CDR3 bases: TGTGCCAGTAGTATGGGTACAGGGGGTAGGGATGAGCAGTTCTTC. It specifies CASSMGTGGRDEQFF. The chain uses TRBV19 and TRBJ2-1, with 8 positions matching TRBD1. V lost 3 bases, J lost 8 bases, and 9 bases stayed unmatched. The CDR3 has 15 amino acids. The germline V gene has CDR1 LNHDA and CDR2 SQIVND (reference sequence).

The rearrangement joins TRBV7-9 to TRBJ2-4, with 10 positions matching TRBD1. Trimming cost V 2 bases and J 10 bases; bases outside gene matches: 5. The CDR3 covers 14 residues. Germline V CDR1 and CDR2: SEHNR, FQNEAQ (reference sequence). Here the CDR3 DNA reads TGTGCCAGCAGCTTAAATACGGACAGGGGGATTCAGTACTTC. Its protein product is CASSLNTDRGIQYF.

This clonotype was detected many times. The chain employs TRBV5-1 and TRBJ1-1, with D unresolved. The CDR3 sequence is 15 residues long. From germline, CDR1 is SGHRS and CDR2 YFSETQ. Trimming left V 4 bases short and J 1 base short, with 14 bases between. CDR3 DNA: TGCGCCAGCAGCCGGGCCCGGTTACAGAACACTGAAGCTTTCTTT. Its translation is CASSRARLQNTEAFF.